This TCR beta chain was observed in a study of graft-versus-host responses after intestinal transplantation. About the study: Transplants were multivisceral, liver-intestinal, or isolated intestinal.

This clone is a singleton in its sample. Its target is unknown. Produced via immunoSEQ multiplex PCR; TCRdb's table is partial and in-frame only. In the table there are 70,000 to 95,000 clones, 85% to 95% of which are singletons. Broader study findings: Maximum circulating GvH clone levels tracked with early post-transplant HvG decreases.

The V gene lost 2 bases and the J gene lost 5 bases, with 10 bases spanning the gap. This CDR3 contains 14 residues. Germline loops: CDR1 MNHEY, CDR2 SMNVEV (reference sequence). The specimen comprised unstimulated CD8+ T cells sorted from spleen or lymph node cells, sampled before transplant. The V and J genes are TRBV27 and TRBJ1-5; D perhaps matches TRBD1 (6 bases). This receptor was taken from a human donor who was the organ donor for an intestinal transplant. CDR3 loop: CASSLIGGDQPQHF. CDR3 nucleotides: TGTGCCAGCAGTTTAATAGGGGGTGATCAGCCCCAGCATTTT.